A selection of T cell receptor beta chains follows, all from one sample in a study of cytomegalovirus exposure and HLA in healthy donors. The assay was immunoSEQ multiplex PCR, and TCRdb's table has in-frame clones only and misses some. The table has approximately 120,000 clones, roughly 68% seen once; the top ten hold approximately 3.9%. Sequencing was performed on PBMCs. Source of these receptors: a woman aged 45-60 years in good health and CMV-seropositive. The CDR3 runs from the conserved cysteine through the conserved F or W. The D gene is left open where the match is weak. Part of the rows lack a size; the others show once, few, many or a class for expanded clones.

NA	TRBV6-5	TRBJ1-2	NA	TGTGCCAGCAGTTACGGGGGCGGCTACACCTTC	CASSYGGGYTF
few	TRBV7-2	TRBJ2-7	TRBD1	TGTGCCAGCGAGAAGGGGGCTTGGGGCGAGCAGTACTTC	CASEKGAWGEQYF
NA	TRBV15	TRBJ2-2	NA	TGTGCCACCAGCAGAGACAGGGGGGAGGCGAACACCGGGGAGCTGTTTTTT	CATSRDRGEANTGELFF
NA	TRBV29-1	TRBJ1-2	TRBD1	TGCAGCGTTGCTGGACAGGGGGCGGATGGCTACACCTTC	CSVAGQGADGYTF
NA	TRBV7-3	TRBJ2-1	NA	TGTGCCAGCAGCCCCGAGAGCCACTACAATGAGCAGTTCTTC	CASSPESHYNEQFF
NA	TRBV30	TRBJ1-6	NA	TGTGCCTGGGGCCTCGACAGTGGATCACCCCTCCACTTT	CAWGLDSGSPLHF
NA	TRBV29-1	TRBJ2-7	TRBD1	TGCAGCGGACGGACCGGGACAGGGGGCGGCGAGCAGTACTTC	CSGRTGTGGGEQYF
NA	TRBV28	TRBJ2-3	TRBD2	TGTGCCAGCAATGGCGGGGGGGCGTTAGATACGCAGTATTTT	CASNGGGALDTQYF
few	TRBV19	TRBJ1-5	NA	TGTGCCAGTAGTACCCGAAGACAGGACGTGGAGCCCCAGCATTTT	CASSTRRQDVEPQHF
NA	TRBV5-8	TRBJ2-3	NA	TGTGCCAGCAGCTTGGAGGGGGGGGCCAAAGCGGATACGCAGTATTTT	CASSLEGGAKADTQYF
NA	TRBV5-1	TRBJ2-2	TRBD1	TGCGCCAGCAGCTTGGCAGGGGGCATCGGGGAGCTGTTTTTT	CASSLAGGIGELFF
NA	TRBV7-9	TRBJ1-5	TRBD1	TGTGCGGTGGGACAGAATAGCAATCAGCCCCAGCATTTT	CAVGQNSNQPQHF
few	TRBV5-6	TRBJ1-2	TRBD1	TGTGCCAGCAGCTTGGAAGGGACAGGGGGCTACACCTTC	CASSLEGTGGYTF
NA	TRBV6-4	TRBJ1-5	TRBD1	TGTGCCAGCATTACAGGGGAGTCGAGTCAGCCCCAGCATTTT	CASITGESSQPQHF
NA	TRBV5-1	TRBJ2-4	NA	TGCGCCAGCAGCTTCCTCGCGGGACAGAAAAACATTCAGTACTTC	CASSFLAGQKNIQYF
NA	TRBV5-8	TRBJ2-6	NA	TGTGCCAGCAGCACGATTAAAGGACTCAAGGCTGGGGCCAACGTCCTGACTTTC	CASSTIKGLKAGANVLTF
few	TRBV5-3	TRBJ2-7	TRBD1	TGTGCCAGAAGCTTGGGGACAGGGTTTGGTTACGAGCAGTACTTC	CARSLGTGFGYEQYF
NA	TRBV28	TRBJ2-7	NA	TGTGCCAGCAGTACTATCTCCTACGAGCAGTACTTC	CASSTISYEQYF
NA	TRBV6-5	TRBJ2-3	TRBD1	TGTGCCAGCCGAAGTCGACAGGGCCGCACAGATACGCAGTATTTT	CASRSRQGRTDTQYF
NA	TRBV19	TRBJ1-6	TRBD1	TGTGCCAGTAGTCCGGGACAGGGGTCCTATAATTCACCCCTCCACTTT	CASSPGQGSYNSPLHF
NA	TRBV6-1	TRBJ1-6	NA	TGTGCCACCAAAGCCCCCACGGTGGATAATTCACCCCTCCACTTT	CATKAPTVDNSPLHF
NA	TRBV2	TRBJ2-1	TRBD1	TGTGCCAGCAGTGGCCGTGGGACAGGACGCTCCTACAATGAGCAGTTCTTC	CASSGRGTGRSYNEQFF
NA	TRBV6-5	TRBJ1-2	TRBD1	TGTGCCAGCTCGAGGGGGCGCGGCTATGGCTACACCTTC	CASSRGRGYGYTF
few	TRBV10-3	TRBJ2-1	NA	TGTGCCATCAGTGAGTCAGCAGGGGCCATCTACAATGAGCAGTTCTTC	CAISESAGAIYNEQFF
NA	TRBV15	TRBJ2-6	NA	TGTGCCACCAGCAGTGAAACTTCTGGGGCCAACGTCCTGACTTTC	CATSSETSGANVLTF
few	TRBV5-1	TRBJ1-2	NA	TGCGCCAGCAGCCCGAGCCAGGCCCGCGTCTATGGCTACACCTTC	CASSPSQARVYGYTF
few	TRBV28	TRBJ2-7	NA	TGTGCCAGCAGTTCGCCAGGGGTCTACGAGCAGTACTTC	CASSSPGVYEQYF
NA	TRBV5-5	TRBJ1-4	NA	TGTGCCAGCAGCCCCCAGGGGTCTAATGAAAAACTGTTTTTT	CASSPQGSNEKLFF
few	TRBV29-1	TRBJ1-1	TRBD1	TGCAGCGGGGGACAGGGGGGGAACACTGAAGCTTTCTTT	CSGGQGGNTEAFF